Presented here are 26 T cell receptor beta chains from one specimen sequenced in a study of blood T cell repertoires in COVID-19. Profiling relied on immunoSEQ multiplex PCR, and the TCRdb table lists in-frame clones only, not all of them. The sample has fewer than 120,000 clones, 70% to 90% seen once. Sequenced: peripheral blood. These receptors came from a human donor in a cohort sampled during active COVID-19.

This rearrangement joins TRBV30 to TRBJ1-5, with TRBD1 matching 9 bases. This CDR3 has 15 amino acids. Germline CDR1 is GTSNPN and CDR2 is SVGIG (reference sequence). J was trimmed by 3 bases and V by 0 bases; bases with no gene match: 3. As DNA, the CDR3 is TGTGCCTGGAGTGTCGGACAGGGGATCAATCAGCCCCAGCATTTT. Protein sequence: CAWSVGQGINQPQHF.

The sample holds a few counts of this clone. The rearrangement joins TRBV11-2 to TRBJ1-5; D remains ambiguous. Germline V CDR1 and CDR2: SGHAT, FQNNGV. The V end was cut by 1 base, the J end by 4 bases, with 8 bases between. This CDR3 is 14 amino acids long. CDR3 sequence reads: CASSLGDGNQPQHF. The CDR3 coding sequence is TGTGCCAGCAGCTTAGGTGACGGGAATCAGCCCCAGCATTTT.

Concerning this clone itself: Other nucleotide sequences in the sample specify the same CDR3. DNA for the CDR3: TGCGCCAGCAGCTTGGGCGGCGGCGAGACCCAGTACTTC. Its translation: CASSLGGGETQYF. The rearrangement uses TRBV5-1 and TRBJ2-5; D is undetermined. V was pared by 0 bases and J by 5 bases, with 8 bases between. The CDR3 extends over 13 amino acids. The germline CDR1 and CDR2 sequences are SGHRS and YFSETQ.

The chain has TRBV21-1 and TRBJ1-1; the table's D call, TRBD1, was not checked against the DNA. TRBV21-1 is assigned pseudogene status. The CDR3 is made up of 15 amino acids. CDR3 in DNA: TGTGCCAGCAGCAAAGAGAACAGGGAGAACACTGAAGCTTTCTTT. It yields the protein CASSKENRENTEAFF.

The J gene is TRBJ1-6, the V gene TRBV5-1; D uncertain. From germline, CDR1 is SGHRS and CDR2 YFSETQ. This CDR3 region has 14 residues. Between the trimmed V and J ends, which lost 0 bases and 8 bases, there was a span of 9 bases. CDR3 bases: TGCGCCAGCAGCTTGGGGCAGTTGGATTCACCCCTCCACTTT. Residues: CASSLGQLDSPLHF.

CDR3 nucleotides: TGTGCCAGCAGCCGAACAGGGGTTCAAGAAAAACTGTTTTTT. It codes for CASSRTGVQEKLFF. The chain joins TRBV7-9 to TRBJ1-4, with 7 bases identical to TRBD1. The CDR3 totals 14 residues. Germline V gives CDR1 SEHNR, CDR2 FQNEAQ (reference sequence). Trimming cost V 5 bases and J 8 bases; bases outside gene matches: 8.

The chain links TRBV4-2 to TRBJ2-5, with 10 bases lining up with TRBD2. V trimming: 0 bases; J trimming: 1 base; junction bases outside the gene matches: 8. The CDR3 sequence is 18 residues long. The germline V gene has CDR1 LGHNA and CDR2 YNFKEQ. CDR3 DNA sequence: TGTGCCAGCAGCCAAGAAATGGGGCTAGCGGGGGCCCAAGAGACCCAGTACTTC. Its protein is CASSQEMGLAGAQETQYF.

The CDR3, as DNA: TGTGCCAGCAAGCCCTGGAACACTGAAGCTTTCTTT. Translated: CASKPWNTEAFF. The rearrangement links TRBV12-3 or TRBV12-4 to TRBJ1-1; D remains unclear. This CDR3 comprises 12 residues. Trimming cost V 7 bases and J 1 base, with 7 bases left between them.

The chain uses TRBV6-5 and TRBJ1-5; D perhaps matches TRBD1 (6 bases). The V end lost 6 bases, the J end lost 4 bases, and 10 bases lay between the germline ends. This CDR3 region has 13 residues. Germline-derived CDR1 and CDR2 are MNHEY and SVGAGI. The CDR3 sequence is CASRRQDNQPQHF. The CDR3 DNA sequence: TGTGCCAGCAGACGACAGGATAATCAGCCCCAGCATTTT.

CDR3 region: CASSVRTSGSFGDTQYF. CDR3 nucleotide sequence: TGTGCCAGCAGTGTTAGGACTAGCGGGAGTTTTGGAGATACGCAGTATTTT. J is TRBJ2-3 and V is TRBV2, with 13 bases identical to TRBD2. V lost 4 bases and J lost 5; bases outside the gene matches: 9. In germline, CDR1 is SNHLY, CDR2 FYNNEI. This CDR3 contains 17 residues.

CDR3: CASSPPHRSGYTF. The CDR3 DNA reads TGTGCCAGCAGTCCCCCTCACAGAAGTGGCTACACCTTC. The V call is TRBV6-5, the J call TRBJ1-2; D remains unclear. The V gene's germline CDR1 is MNHEY and CDR2 SVGAGI. With 5 bases removed from V and 7 bases from J, the gap between germline ends came to 14 bases. This CDR3 is 13 amino acids long.

This sequence joins TRBV11-2 and TRBJ2-7; D unresolved. CDR3 length: 14 residues. The germline V and J ends were trimmed by 0 bases and 3 bases, with 9 bases remaining between them. CDR1 and CDR2 from the germline V gene are SGHAT and FQNNGV. CDR3 nucleotides: TGTGCCAGCAGCTTAGACCTTTCAGTCTACGAGCAGTACTTC. This codes for CASSLDLSVYEQYF.

This chain links TRBV29-1 with TRBJ2-7; D is possibly TRBD2 (7 bases). This CDR3 contains 13 residues. Looked up from germline, CDR1 is SQVTM and CDR2 is ANQGSEA. Trimming took off 7 bases at V and 3 bases at J, with 16 bases between the two ends. The CDR3 nucleotides are TGCAGCGCCCGAGGGGGGGGCCTCTACGAGCAGTACTTC. It encodes CSARGGGLYEQYF.

The V gene is TRBV3-1 (or the pseudogene TRBV3-2), the J gene TRBJ1-6, with 10 bases aligning to TRBD1. This CDR3 comprises 15 residues. From germline, CDR1 is LGHDT and CDR2 YNNKEL (reference sequence). Unmatched junction bases numbered 8, after V lost 7 bases and J lost 8 bases. CDR3: CASNSWTGGDSPLHF. CDR3 coding DNA: TGTGCCAGCAACTCATGGACAGGGGGGGATTCACCCCTCCACTTT.

This chain joins TRBV7-3 and TRBJ1-1; D call uncertain. The CDR3 has 13 amino acids. Germline assignment: CDR1 SGHTA and CDR2 FQGTGA. V was clipped by 2 bases and J by 0 bases, with 4 bases between them. The CDR3 DNA follows: TGTGCCAGCAGCTTAGAGATGAACACTGAAGCTTTCTTT. This translates into CASSLEMNTEAFF.

The chain combines TRBV6-1 with TRBJ1-4; TRBD1 aligns across 7 bases. The CDR3 spans 16 residues. Trimming cost V 3 bases and J 5 bases; bases outside gene matches: 9. Germline V gene sequence: CDR1 MNHNS, CDR2 SASEGT. The CDR3 bases are TGTGCCAGCAGTGACCTTAAGGGGACAGAGAATGAAAAACTGTTTTTT. This gives the protein CASSDLKGTENEKLFF.

As for this clone: A junction boundary mismatches the germline segment, possibly from a read error. This chain uses TRBV29-1 with TRBJ2-1; D is perhaps TRBD2 (6 bases). Germline V CDR1 and CDR2: SQVTM, ANQGSEA. This CDR3 spans 13 amino acids. The CDR3 protein is CSVAWDSNNEQFF. Written as DNA, the CDR3 is TGCAGCGTAGCCTGGGACTCCAACAATGAGCAGTTCTTC.

The chain couples TRBV4-1 to TRBJ2-1; the match to TRBD2 covers 11 bases. Germline V gene data show CDR1 as MGHRA and CDR2 as YSYEKL. This CDR3 contains 18 residues. V lost 6 bases, J lost 0 bases, and 10 bases stayed unmatched. CDR3 DNA sequence: TGCGCCAGCAGTCTCAGGCTAGCGGGGGGAAGCTCCTACAATGAGCAGTTCTTC. This translates into CASSLRLAGGSSYNEQFF.

This chain links TRBV12-3 or TRBV12-4 with TRBJ1-2; TRBD1 aligns across 9 bases. This CDR3 is 13 amino acids long. The trim removed 6 bases at V and 6 bases at J, leaving 5 bases unmatched. This CDR3 is CASSPRTGDGYTF. The CDR3 DNA sequence: TGTGCCAGCAGCCCCAGGACAGGGGATGGCTACACCTTC.

This clone was counted between two and nine times. The chain links TRBV10-3 to TRBJ1-4, with D perhaps TRBD1 (5 bases). CDR1 and CDR2 (germline): ENHRY, SYGVKD. This CDR3 region has 17 residues. Trimming removed 3 bases at V and 8 bases at J, with 22 bases between. CDR3 nucleotide sequence: TGTGCCATCAGTGACTCTTTAACAGGTGTCCAAGGGGAAAAACTGTTTTTT. Protein sequence: CAISDSLTGVQGEKLFF.

The chain uses TRBV21-1 and TRBJ2-1; TRBD1 is the table's D call, not checked against the DNA. TRBV21-1 corresponds to a pseudogene. The CDR3 totals 15 residues. The CDR3 region is CASSKGTGHYNEQFF. Here the CDR3 DNA reads TGTGCCAGCAGCAAAGGGACAGGGCACTACAATGAGCAGTTCTTC.

This clone was counted once. This chain links TRBV19 with TRBJ1-1; 7 bases align to TRBD1. The CDR3 totals 14 residues. Germline trimming cut 3 bases from V and 1 base from J; bases unmatched to any gene: 2. Germline loops: CDR1 LNHDA, CDR2 SQIVND (reference sequence). This CDR3 is CASSIEGANTEAFF. The CDR3 bases are TGTGCCAGTAGTATCGAGGGGGCGAACACTGAAGCTTTCTTT.

The genes are TRBV7-2 and TRBJ2-7; 13 positions agree with TRBD2. Germline CDR1 is SGHTA and CDR2 is FQGNSA. This CDR3 region has 16 residues. After removal of 0 bases from V and 7 bases from J, the junction contained 6 bases not matched to a gene. CDR3 DNA: TGTGCCAGCAGCTTAGCACTAGCGGGAGGGGGCTCGGAGCAGTACTTC. The encoded protein is CASSLALAGGGSEQYF.

The chain uses TRBV27 and TRBJ1-2; 8 positions match TRBD1. Germline CDR1 MNHEY, CDR2 SMNVEV (reference sequence). The CDR3 is made up of 16 amino acids. J gave up 4 bases and V 3 bases, and 10 bases lay outside the gene matches. CDR3 sequence: CASSFATGGPGYGYTF. CDR3 coding DNA: TGTGCCAGCAGTTTTGCTACAGGGGGGCCCGGCTATGGCTACACCTTC.

This CDR3 is CASSAEGDTGNTIYF. CDR3 coding DNA: TGTGCCAGCAGCGCCGAGGGGGACACCGGAAACACCATATATTTT. The chain carries TRBV9 and TRBJ1-3; possible D gene TRBD1, 6 bases. This CDR3 contains 15 residues. Germline loops: CDR1 SGDLS, CDR2 YYNGEE. Trimming cost V 3 bases and J 4 bases, with 14 bases left between them.

The rearrangement joins TRBV9 to TRBJ2-1; 7 nucleotides match TRBD1. Germline lookup yields CDR1 SGDLS and CDR2 YYNGEE. V was clipped by 0 bases and J by 7 bases; unmatched bases: 1. The CDR3 loop spans 13 amino acids. In DNA form, the CDR3 reads TGTGCCAGCAGCGTAGCACAGGGGAATGAGCAGTTCTTC. This gives the protein CASSVAQGNEQFF.